The text below deals with one T cell receptor beta chain. Its antigen remains unknown. The V end was cut by 3 bases, the J end by 7 bases, with 10 bases between. Per the germline V gene, CDR1 is SGHTA and CDR2 is FQGNSA. This CDR3 spans 13 amino acids. Method: immunoSEQ multiplex PCR; TCRdb's copy keeps in-frame clones and lacks some. The sample yields thousands of clones, approximately 60% seen once. These data come from a study of radiation and T cells in renal cell carcinoma. Study-level points and caveats: No pretreatment tumor biopsies were available for baseline clonotypes. Compared with controls, irradiated tumors had more, larger dominant CDR3 motifs.

Noted treatment: 15 Gy SBRT to primary tumor, nephrectomy 4 weeks later. The genes are TRBV7-2 and TRBJ1-5; D call uncertain. This receptor was identified in a man in his sixties with renal cell carcinoma. Source: tumor tissue, taken from a patient whose treatment included radiotherapy and nephrectomy. The chain's CDR3 is CASSLGVIQPQHF. DNA of the CDR3: TGTGCCAGCAGCTTGGGTGTCATCCAGCCCCAGCATTTT. The full variable domain, its missing parts supplied by reference TRBV7-2 and TRBJ1-5, is GAGVSQSPSNKVTEKGKDVELRCDPISGHTALYWYRQSLGQGLEFLIYFQGNSAPDKSGLPSDRFSAERTGGSVSTLTIQRTQQEDSAVYLCASSLGVIQPQHFGDGTRLSIL.